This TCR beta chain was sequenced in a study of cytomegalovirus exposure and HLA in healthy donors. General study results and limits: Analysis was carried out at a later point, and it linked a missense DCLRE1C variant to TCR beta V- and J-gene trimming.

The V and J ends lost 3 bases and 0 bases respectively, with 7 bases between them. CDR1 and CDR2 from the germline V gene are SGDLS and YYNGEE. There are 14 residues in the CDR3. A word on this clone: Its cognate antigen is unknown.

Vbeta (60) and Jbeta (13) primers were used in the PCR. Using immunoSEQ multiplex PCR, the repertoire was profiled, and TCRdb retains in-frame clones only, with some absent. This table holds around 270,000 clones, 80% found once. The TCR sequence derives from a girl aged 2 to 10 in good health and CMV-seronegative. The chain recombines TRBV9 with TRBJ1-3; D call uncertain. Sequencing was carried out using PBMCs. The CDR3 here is CASSALSSGNTIYF. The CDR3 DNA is TGTGCCAGCAGCGCTCTATCCTCTGGAAACACCATATATTTT. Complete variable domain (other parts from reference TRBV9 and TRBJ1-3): DSGVTQTPKHLITATGQRVTLRCSPRSGDLSVYWYQQSLDQGLQFLIQYYNGEERAKGNILERFSAQQFPDLHSELNLSSLELGDSALYFCASSALSSGNTIYFGEGSWLTVV.